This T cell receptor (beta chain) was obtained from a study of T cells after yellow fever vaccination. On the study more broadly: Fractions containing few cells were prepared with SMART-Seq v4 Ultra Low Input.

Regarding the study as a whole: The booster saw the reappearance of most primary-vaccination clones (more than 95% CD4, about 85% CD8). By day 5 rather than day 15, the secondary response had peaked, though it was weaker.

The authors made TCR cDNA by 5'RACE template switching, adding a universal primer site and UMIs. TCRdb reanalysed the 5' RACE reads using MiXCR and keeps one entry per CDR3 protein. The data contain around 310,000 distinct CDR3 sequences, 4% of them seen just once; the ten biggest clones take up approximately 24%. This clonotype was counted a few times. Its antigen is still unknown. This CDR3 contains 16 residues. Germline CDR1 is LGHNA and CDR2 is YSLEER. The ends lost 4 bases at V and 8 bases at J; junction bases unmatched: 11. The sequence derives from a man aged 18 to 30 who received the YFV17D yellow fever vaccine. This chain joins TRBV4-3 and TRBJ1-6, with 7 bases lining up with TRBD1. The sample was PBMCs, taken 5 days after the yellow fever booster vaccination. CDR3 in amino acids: CASSPDRARHYSPLHF. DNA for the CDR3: TGCGCCAGCAGCCCCGACAGGGCCAGGCATTATTCACCCCTCCACTTT.